The 24 T cell receptor beta chains reported below all come from one sample, sequenced in a study of T cell clones after liver transplantation. Here immunoSEQ multiplex PCR was the method, and the copy in TCRdb shows in-frame clones only, minus some. The data show 65,000 to 90,000 clones, about 88% seen once. This specimen was CD4+ T cells from blood, taken before liver transplant. The receptors were gathered from a human donor who received a liver transplant.

V usage is TRBV5-1 and J usage is TRBJ2-1; TRBD2 matches 11 bases. J lost 5 bases, V lost 0 bases, and 10 bases had no gene match. The CDR3 spans 18 residues. From germline, CDR1 is SGHRS and CDR2 YFSETQ. In nucleotides, the CDR3 is TGCGCCAGCAGCTTGGTTACTAGCGGGAGAGGGGCCAACAATGAGCAGTTCTTC. Translated, it gives CASSLVTSGRGANNEQFF.

The chain combines TRBV12-5 with TRBJ2-5; D not certain. This CDR3 has 15 residues. V shed 1 base and J shed 4 bases, with 13 bases lying between them. Germline values: CDR1 LGHNT, CDR2 FRNRAP. CDR3: CASGLGGRVGETQYF. DNA for the CDR3: TGTGCTAGTGGTTTGGGAGGCCGGGTCGGAGAGACCCAGTACTTC. The full variable domain, completed using reference TRBV12-5 and TRBJ2-5, is DARVTQTPRHKVTEMGQEVTMRCQPILGHNTVFWYRQTMMQGLELLAYFRNRAPLDDSGMPKDRFSAEMPDATLATLKIQPSEPRDSAVYFCASGLGGRVGETQYFGPGTRLLVL.

V and J are TRBV18 and TRBJ2-7; D call uncertain. Looked up from germline, CDR1 is KGHSH and CDR2 is LQKENI. V shed 3 bases and J shed 5 bases, with 14 bases lying between them. CDR3 size: 14 residues. The chain's CDR3 is CASSPRQESNEQYF. The CDR3 DNA is TGTGCCAGCTCACCTCGTCAGGAGTCCAACGAGCAGTACTTC.

This clone was observed a handful of times. The rearrangement joins TRBV29-1 to TRBJ2-1; D gene ambiguous. This CDR3 is built from 10 residues. Trimming cost V 7 bases and J 5 bases, with 6 bases left between them. Germline lookup yields CDR1 SQVTM and CDR2 ANQGSEA. The CDR3 spells CSANHNEQFF. The CDR3 nucleotides read TGCAGCGCGAACCACAATGAGCAGTTCTTC.

The V gene is TRBV4-3, the J gene TRBJ1-2, with 7 bases aligning to TRBD1. Germline V lookup: CDR1 LGHNA, CDR2 YSLEER. V was pared by 5 bases and J by 0 bases, with 9 bases of the junction left unmatched. The CDR3 is made up of 16 amino acids. CDR3 coding DNA: TGCGCCAGCAGCGAACGACAGGGCCGTACTAACTATGGCTACACCTTC. Amino acids: CASSERQGRTNYGYTF.

This chain joins TRBV7-8 and TRBJ2-1; D is possibly TRBD2 (6 bases). CDR1 and CDR2 (germline): SGHVS, FQNEAQ. This CDR3 comprises 13 residues. Deletions cut 2 bases from V and 8 bases from J, with 10 bases between. CDR3 sequence: CASSLTTRDEQFF. The CDR3 DNA is TGTGCCAGCAGCTTAACGACTAGAGATGAGCAGTTCTTC.

The chain recombines TRBV11-2 with TRBJ2-3; possible D gene TRBD1, 5 bases. The CDR3 contains 15 residues. V was clipped by 0 bases and J by 3 bases, with 10 bases between them. Germline CDR1 reads SGHAT; CDR2 reads FQNNGV. This chain's CDR3 is CASSLDGHPTDTQYF. The CDR3 DNA sequence: TGTGCCAGCAGCTTAGATGGACACCCTACAGATACGCAGTATTTT.

This chain uses TRBV5-1 with TRBJ1-1; no clear D gene. This CDR3 has 13 amino acids. Trimming took off 0 bases at V and 7 bases at J, with 10 bases between the two ends. The V gene's germline CDR1 is SGHRS and CDR2 YFSETQ. CDR3 in DNA: TGCGCCAGCAGCTTGGACACCCTTAGTGAAGCTTTCTTT. As protein: CASSLDTLSEAFF.

This rearrangement joins TRBV28 to TRBJ1-2; 9 nucleotides match TRBD1. CDR3 length: 16 amino acids. Germline-derived CDR1 and CDR2 are MDHEN and SYDVKM. J gave up 7 bases and V 6 bases, and 15 bases lay outside the gene matches. The CDR3 DNA follows: TGTGCCAGCAGCCGTGGGACAGGGCCTACTTATCTTGGCTACACCTTC. Its protein product is CASSRGTGPTYLGYTF.

This chain links TRBV5-4 with TRBJ2-1; TRBD2 is a possible D gene (5 bases). This CDR3 spans 15 amino acids. Trimming removed 4 bases at V and 4 bases at J, with 15 bases between. Germline CDR1 reads SGHNT; CDR2 reads YYREEE (reference sequence). The CDR3 reads CASSPGLARYNEQFF. The CDR3 DNA follows: TGTGCCAGCAGCCCGGGGTTAGCGAGATACAATGAGCAGTTCTTC.

The V call is TRBV10-3, the J call TRBJ1-1; no clear D gene. The CDR3 covers 13 residues. CDR1 ENHRY and CDR2 SYGVKD come from the germline V gene. Trimming pared 0 bases from V and 3 bases from J, leaving 5 bases between. The CDR3 here is CAISESRDTEAFF. CDR3 bases: TGTGCCATCAGTGAGTCCAGAGACACTGAAGCTTTCTTT.

This clone was found a few times. V usage is TRBV2 and J usage is TRBJ1-5, with D possibly matching TRBD1 (5 bases). Trimming removed 5 bases from V and 5 bases from J, with 13 bases in between. The CDR3 sequence is 14 residues long. The germline CDR1 and CDR2 sequences are SNHLY and FYNNEI. CDR3 bases: TGTGCCAGCAGTAACCGAGGGGACCATCAGCCCCAGCATTTT. It codes for CASSNRGDHQPQHF.

The chain is built from TRBV19 and TRBJ2-1, with D hard to call. The CDR3 extends over 15 amino acids. V shed 5 bases and J shed 4 bases, with 15 bases lying between them. Germline-derived CDR1 and CDR2 are LNHDA and SQIVND (reference sequence). The CDR3 reads CASSERPPPYNEQFF. The CDR3 DNA reads as TGTGCCAGTAGTGAAAGGCCACCCCCATACAATGAGCAGTTCTTC.

This sequence joins TRBV7-9 and TRBJ2-2, with unresolved D. The CDR3 is made up of 15 amino acids. With 1 base removed from V and 6 bases from J, the gap between germline ends came to 12 bases. Germline loops: CDR1 SEHNR, CDR2 FQNEAQ (reference sequence). DNA for the CDR3: TGTGCCAGCAGCTTAGATGCTTCGAAGGCCGGGGAGCTGTTTTTT. Translating it yields CASSLDASKAGELFF. Looking up the rest from reference TRBV7-9 and TRBJ2-2 gives the full variable domain: DTGVSQNPRHKITKRGQNVTFRCDPISEHNRLYWYRQTLGQGPEFLTYFQNEAQLEKSRLLSDRFSAERPKGSFSTLEIQRTEQGDSAMYLCASSLDASKAGELFFGEGSRLTVL.

This clone has just one count. The V call is TRBV19, the J call TRBJ1-5, with 9 bases fitting TRBD1. The CDR3 has 15 amino acids. J lost 0 bases, V lost 7 bases, and 4 bases had no gene match. Germline V gene sequence: CDR1 LNHDA, CDR2 SQIVND (reference sequence). The CDR3 protein is CASKVGQGSNQPQHF. In nucleotides, the CDR3 is TGTGCCAGTAAGGTGGGACAGGGTAGCAATCAGCCCCAGCATTTT.

This sequence joins TRBV11-2 and TRBJ2-7; D may be TRBD2 (7 bases). Trimming left V 6 bases short and J 5 bases short, with 14 bases between. Germline V CDR1 and CDR2: SGHAT, FQNNGV. The CDR3 is 13 amino acids. CDR3 protein: CASRRGGSDEQYF. As DNA, the CDR3 is TGTGCCAGCAGAAGGGGGGGATCGGACGAGCAGTACTTC.

About this clone itself: Within the sample, other DNA sequences also encode this same CDR3. V is TRBV29-1 and J is TRBJ2-7; 9 bases map to TRBD1. The J segment lost 1 base and the V segment lost 6 bases, leaving 4 bases of the junction unmatched. The CDR3 loop spans 13 amino acids. Per germline, CDR1 SQVTM and CDR2 ANQGSEA. The CDR3 DNA reads as TGCAGCGTCGCCGGGACAGGGTCCTACGAGCAGTACTTC. It yields the protein CSVAGTGSYEQYF.

This clone has a handful of counts. This chain uses TRBV11-2 with TRBJ2-7; 9 nucleotides align to TRBD1. Germline lookup yields CDR1 SGHAT and CDR2 FQNNGV. J gave up 1 base and V 5 bases, and 6 bases lay outside the gene matches. This CDR3 spans 15 amino acids. The CDR3 nucleotides are TGTGCCAGCAGCCGTTTTGGACAGGGGTCCTACGAGCAGTACTTC. It is translated as CASSRFGQGSYEQYF.

The chain employs TRBV6-1 and TRBJ2-1, with D perhaps matching TRBD1 (5 bases). V gave up 8 bases and J gave up 2 bases, with 7 bases separating them. CDR3 length equals 12 residues. Germline assignment: CDR1 MNHNS and CDR2 SASEGT. Here the CDR3 DNA reads TGTGCCAGCTCGGACACCTACAATGAGCAGTTCTTC. Amino acids: CASSDTYNEQFF.

This clone was recorded a few times. V gene TRBV19 combines with J gene TRBJ2-3; perhaps D is TRBD1 or TRBD2 (5 bases each). Germline-derived CDR1 and CDR2 are LNHDA and SQIVND (reference sequence). CDR3 length: 17 residues. Trimming stripped 4 bases from V and 3 bases from J, with 20 bases between. CDR3 amino acids: CASSTPLATGRTDTQYF. The CDR3 region has the DNA TGTGCCAGTAGTACCCCCCTAGCTACAGGACGGACAGATACGCAGTATTTT.

The rearrangement links TRBV15 to TRBJ1-5; D gene unclear. The CDR3 contains 14 residues. Germline V gives CDR1 LNHNV, CDR2 YYDKDF (reference sequence). V was shortened by 3 bases and J by 6 bases, with 12 bases between the two germline ends. CDR3 loop: CATSRDSFGQPQHF. The CDR3 nucleotides read TGTGCCACCAGCAGGGACTCCTTCGGTCAGCCCCAGCATTTT.

The chain couples TRBV18 to TRBJ2-1, with a weak D call TRBD2 (5 bases). CDR3 size: 14 residues. In germline, CDR1 is KGHSH, CDR2 LQKENI. V lost 2 bases, J lost 9 bases, and 14 bases lay in between. DNA of the CDR3: TGTGCCAGCTCACCAGGGAGTACAACAATTGAGCAGTTCTTC. This codes for CASSPGSTTIEQFF.

This chain links TRBV11-2 with TRBJ1-3, with D uncertain. The CDR3 runs to 15 residues. The V end was cut by 3 bases, the J end by 0 bases, with 9 bases between. Per the germline V gene, CDR1 is SGHAT and CDR2 is FQNNGV. CDR3 coding DNA: TGTGCCAGCAGCTTTGTACTGGGCTCTGGAAACACCATATATTTT. Its translation: CASSFVLGSGNTIYF. The full variable domain, rest sourced from reference TRBV11-2 and TRBJ1-3, is EAGVAQSPRYKIIEKRQSVAFWCNPISGHATLYWYQQILGQGPKLLIQFQNNGVVDDSQLPKDRFSAERLKGVDSTLKIQPAKLEDSAVYLCASSFVLGSGNTIYFGEGSWLTVV.

V and J are TRBV7-2 and TRBJ2-1; D not resolved. The V gene's germline CDR1 is SGHTA and CDR2 FQGNSA. The V and J ends lost 5 bases and 0 bases respectively, with 14 bases between them. This CDR3 spans 16 amino acids. The CDR3 sequence is CASSPSLASSYNEQFF. Written as DNA, the CDR3 is TGTGCCAGCAGCCCGTCCTTGGCGAGCTCCTACAATGAGCAGTTCTTC.